This T cell receptor beta chain was identified in a study of OX40 agonist ivuxolimab in advanced cancers. Study-wide context: The costimulatory receptor OX40 (CD134) was targeted by ivuxolimab, a fully human IgG2 agonistic monoclonal antibody. Intravenous ivuxolimab was administered to patients every 2 weeks at six dose levels: 0.01, 0.1, 0.3, 1.5, 3 and 10 mg/kg. Among the roughly 50 dose-escalation patients, about 19 had hepatocellular carcinoma, around 15 melanoma, 9 renal cell carcinoma and 9 head and neck cancer. A male proportion of roughly 80% and a mean age of around 60 years, ranging from about 20 to 79, were recorded for the dose-escalation cohort. Patients were allowed to have had prior anti-PD-1, anti-PD-L1 or anti-CTLA-4 therapy, and around 41% of the dose-escalation patients had previously received checkpoint inhibitors. Partial responses occurred in three dose-escalation patients: two with cutaneous melanoma and one with hepatocellular carcinoma. The point of sequencing TCRbeta in the periphery was to test whether ivuxolimab changed TCR sequence diversity and drove clonal T-cell expansion. The paper describes the monotherapy dose-escalation part (N ≈ 51 patients) of the phase I trial of ivuxolimab. Overall study results and their limits: After ivuxolimab, expanded clones were on average more numerous among CD8+ T cells than among CD4+ T cells. In the 0.1-3.0 mg/kg groups, partial responders had among the lowest normalized peripheral clonal expansion, particularly in CD8+ T cells. Low levels of normalized T-cell clonal expansion were also seen in some patients who did not respond. The antigen specificity of the clonally expanded peripheral T cells was not determined. At doses of 0.1 to 3.0 mg/kg, clonal expansion of both CD4+ and CD8+ blood T cells was observed from baseline to week 6.

Patients with autoimmune disease history or receiving systemic immunosuppression were excluded from the trial. Peripheral blood for TCR sequencing was collected from all dose cohorts at baseline, on cycle 4 day 1, and on cycle 7 day 1. The samples were drawn from a first-in-human, open-label, multicenter phase I dose-escalation trial of ivuxolimab. The trial enrolled adults with locally advanced or metastatic head and neck squamous cell, hepatocellular, melanoma or renal cell carcinoma. CD4+ and CD8+ T cells were sorted separately from peripheral blood before TCR sequencing. Comments on this clone: Its antigen has not been determined. No base-level quality is on record; no much larger clone is a single base apart.

To sequence the TCRbeta CDR3 region, genomic DNA was isolated from the sorted cells. TCRbeta CDR3 regions were sequenced using the immunoSEQ Assay. TCRdb's version of the immuneACCESS table is confined to in-frame rearrangements and falls short of the full clone set. An unresolved V gene accounts for under half of the shortfall where checked; the remainder is of unknown origin. This sample comprises 55,000 to 70,000 clones, 75% to 90% of them detected only once. Of the sample, 0.55% is held by the ten largest clones. The cysteine opens and the phenylalanine closes a CDR3 of 16 amino acids. The read is trimmed to its CDR3 DNA, 48 bases read in frame from base 1. Trimming removed 3 bases from V and 2 bases from J; the gene matches leave 7 bases unexplained. CDR1 LNHDA and CDR2 SQIVND are derived from the germline V gene (reference sequence).

The starting material was CD4+ or CD8+ T cells sorted from blood, obtained in a trial of the OX40 agonist ivuxolimab. The sequence joins TRBV19 to TRBJ1-5, and TRBD1 matches 7 of the central bases. This TCR was sampled from an adult with an advanced solid tumor such as melanoma, head and neck, liver or kidney cancer. Here is the DNA: TGTGCCAGTAGTATCACAGGGGCCGGGGGCAATCAGCCCCAGCATTTT. This sequence encodes CASSITGAGGNQPQHF.